The clone carrying this T cell receptor beta chain appeared once. Its antigen remains unknown. CD4+ cells were split into CD45RA+ naive and CD45RA-negative memory subsets. This entry belongs to a study of shared clonotypes between healthy human individuals. Study conclusions and caveats: Sampling used blood alone; tissue repertoires probably differ. What naive subsets generally showed was a larger estimated richness than memory subsets showed.

V lost 0 bases and J lost 5, with 13 bases in between. The V gene's germline CDR1 is SGHAT and CDR2 FQNNGV. The CDR3 runs to 15 residues. How the authors handled the data: Because ImmunoSEQ provided only junction sequences with no quality scores, the filtering differed. Produced via immunoSEQ multiplex PCR; TCRdb's table is partial and in-frame only. V, J and clone size are those of that table, while D and trimming were read from the DNA. The data hold about 1 million clones, with about 77% observed a single time. The J gene is TRBJ2-5, the V gene TRBV11-2; D not resolved. The material sequenced was memory CD4+ T cells sorted from blood. Subset noted: CD45RA-negative fraction. The receptor was derived from a man aged 18 to 35 in good health. In DNA, the CDR3 is TGTGCCAGCAGCTTAGATCCCCAAAGGCAGGAGACCCAGTACTTC. Its protein product is CASSLDPQRQETQYF. Variable domain in full (rest from reference TRBV11-2 and TRBJ2-5): EAGVAQSPRYKIIEKRQSVAFWCNPISGHATLYWYQQILGQGPKLLIQFQNNGVVDDSQLPKDRFSAERLKGVDSTLKIQPAKLEDSAVYLCASSLDPQRQETQYFGPGTRLLVL.